Sequencing of this T cell receptor (beta chain) was carried out in a study of CD8+CD57+ T cells in acquired aplastic anemia. Template material for TCR beta VDJ and CDR3 profiling consisted of genomic DNA. TCRdb reanalysed the reads using MiXCR and keeps one entry per CDR3 protein. This table has approximately 250,000 distinct CDR3 sequences, roughly 82% appearing once. All sequencing subjects had displayed CD8+CD57+ cell expansion on flow cytometry. This clonotype was seen a few times. This CDR3 contains 15 residues. Germline CDR1 SGHVS, CDR2 FNYEAQ. The V gene end was trimmed by 8 bases and the J gene end by 4 bases; junction bases not matched to a gene: 13.

The source is a human donor with aplastic anemia. The sequenced material came from sorted CD4+, CD8+, or CD8+CD57+ T cells (not recorded which) from PBMCs. The rearrangement joins TRBV7-6 to TRBJ2-7; TRBD1 matches 8 bases. CDR3 DNA sequence: TGTGCCAGCGCTATTTCCCCAGGGGGCGTGTACGAGCAGTACTTC. It encodes CASAISPGGVYEQYF.